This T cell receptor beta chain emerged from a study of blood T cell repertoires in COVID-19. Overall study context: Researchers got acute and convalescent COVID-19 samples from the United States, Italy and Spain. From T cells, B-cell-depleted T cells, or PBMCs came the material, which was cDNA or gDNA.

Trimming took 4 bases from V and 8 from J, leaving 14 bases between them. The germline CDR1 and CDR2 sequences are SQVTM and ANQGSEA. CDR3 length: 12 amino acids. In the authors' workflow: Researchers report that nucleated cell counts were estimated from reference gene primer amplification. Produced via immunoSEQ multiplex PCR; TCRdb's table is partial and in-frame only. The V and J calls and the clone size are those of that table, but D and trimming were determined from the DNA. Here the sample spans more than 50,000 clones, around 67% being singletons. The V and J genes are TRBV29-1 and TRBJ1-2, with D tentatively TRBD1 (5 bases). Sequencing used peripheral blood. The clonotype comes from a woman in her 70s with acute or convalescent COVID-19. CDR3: CSVGEGAGGYTF. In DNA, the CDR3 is TGCAGCGTTGGGGAAGGGGCTGGGGGCTACACCTTC.